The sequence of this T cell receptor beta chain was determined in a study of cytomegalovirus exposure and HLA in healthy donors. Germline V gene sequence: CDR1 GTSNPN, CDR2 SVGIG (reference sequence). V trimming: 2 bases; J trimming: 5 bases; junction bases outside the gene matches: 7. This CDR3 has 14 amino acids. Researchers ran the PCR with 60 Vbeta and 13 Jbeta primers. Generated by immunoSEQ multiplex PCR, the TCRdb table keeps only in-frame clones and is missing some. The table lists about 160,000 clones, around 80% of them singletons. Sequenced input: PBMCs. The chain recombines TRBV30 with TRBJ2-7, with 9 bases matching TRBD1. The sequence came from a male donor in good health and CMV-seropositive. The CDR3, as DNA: TGTGCCTGGAGTTCGGGACAGGGCGCCCACGAGCAGTACTTC. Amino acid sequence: CAWSSGQGAHEQYF.